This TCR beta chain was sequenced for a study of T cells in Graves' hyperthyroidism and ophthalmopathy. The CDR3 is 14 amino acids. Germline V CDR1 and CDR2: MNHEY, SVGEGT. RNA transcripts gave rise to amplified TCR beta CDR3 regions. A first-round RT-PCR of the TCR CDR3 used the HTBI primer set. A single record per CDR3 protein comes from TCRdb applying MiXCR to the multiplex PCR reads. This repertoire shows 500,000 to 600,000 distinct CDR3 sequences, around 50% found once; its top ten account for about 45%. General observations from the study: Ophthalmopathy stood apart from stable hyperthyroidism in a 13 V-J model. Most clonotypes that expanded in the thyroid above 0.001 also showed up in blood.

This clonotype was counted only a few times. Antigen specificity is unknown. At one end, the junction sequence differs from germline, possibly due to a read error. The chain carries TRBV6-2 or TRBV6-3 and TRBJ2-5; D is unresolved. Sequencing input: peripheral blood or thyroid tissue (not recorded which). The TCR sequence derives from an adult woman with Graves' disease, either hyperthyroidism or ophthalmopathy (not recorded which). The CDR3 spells CASSYGPSQEAQYF. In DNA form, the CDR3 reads TGTGCCAGCAGTTACGGACCGTCACAAGAGGCCCAGTACTTC.